This TCR beta chain comes out of a study of blood T cell repertoires in COVID-19. Libraries were prepared by immunoSEQ multiplex PCR; TCRdb keeps only in-frame clonotypes and omits some of them. The sample lists around 190,000 clones, 80% to 90% occurring once. Material for sequencing was peripheral blood. The receptor was isolated from a man between 18 and 29 years old who had recovered from COVID-19.

In DNA, the CDR3 is TGTGCCAGTAGTACCCGATTGGGGGCAGAACGCCGGACTGAAGCTTTCTTT. Protein product: CASSTRLGAERRTEAFF. The genes are TRBV19 and TRBJ1-1, with D possibly TRBD1 on 6 matching bases. CDR1 and CDR2 from the germline V gene are LNHDA and SQIVND (reference sequence). The CDR3 extends over 17 amino acids. Trimming stripped 4 bases from V and 5 bases from J, with 23 bases between.